This record covers a single TCR beta chain. The CDR3 contains 12 residues. V gave up 7 bases and J gave up 4 bases; unmatched junction bases: 6. Germline V CDR1 and CDR2: SQVTM, ANQGSEA. cDNA came from about 0.51 to 1 ug RNA primed by random hexamers. The immunoSEQ assay covered 54 Vbeta and 13 Jbeta segments for CDR3. Using its own MiXCR run on the immunoSEQ multiplex PCR reads, TCRdb lists one record per CDR3 protein. The sample has 200,000 or so distinct CDR3 sequences, 90% to 97% seen once. This entry belongs to a study of CD8 T cells in Susac syndrome. CD8+ and CD4+ blood T cells underwent TCR beta sequencing.

The material sequenced was CD4+ T cells from PBMCs. The sequence came from a human donor with multiple sclerosis. V and J are TRBV29-1 and TRBJ1-1; 7 bases match TRBD1. This chain's CDR3 is CSAGRGTTEAFF. CDR3 nucleotide sequence: TGCAGCGCCGGCAGGGGGACCACTGAAGCTTTCTTT.